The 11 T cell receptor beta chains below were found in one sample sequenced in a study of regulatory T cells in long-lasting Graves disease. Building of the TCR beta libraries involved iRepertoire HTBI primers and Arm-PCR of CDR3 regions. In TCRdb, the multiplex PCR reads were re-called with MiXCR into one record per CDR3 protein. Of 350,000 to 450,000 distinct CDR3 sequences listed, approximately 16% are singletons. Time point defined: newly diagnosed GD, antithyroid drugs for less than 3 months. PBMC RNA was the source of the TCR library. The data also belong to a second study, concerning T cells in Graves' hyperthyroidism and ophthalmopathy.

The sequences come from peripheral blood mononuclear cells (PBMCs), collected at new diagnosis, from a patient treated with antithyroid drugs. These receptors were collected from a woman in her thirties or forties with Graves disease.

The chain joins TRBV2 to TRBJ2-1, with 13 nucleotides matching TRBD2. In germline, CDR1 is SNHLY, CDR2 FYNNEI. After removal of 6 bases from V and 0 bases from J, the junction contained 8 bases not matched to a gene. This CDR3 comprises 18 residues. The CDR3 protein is CASRRGLAGRGSYNEQFF. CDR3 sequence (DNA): TGTGCCAGCAGGAGGGGACTAGCGGGAAGGGGCTCCTACAATGAGCAGTTCTTC.

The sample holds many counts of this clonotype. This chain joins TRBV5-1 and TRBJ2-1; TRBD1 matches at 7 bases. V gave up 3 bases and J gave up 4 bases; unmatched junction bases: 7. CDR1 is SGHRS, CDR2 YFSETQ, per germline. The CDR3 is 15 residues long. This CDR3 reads CASSWDGTAYNEQFF. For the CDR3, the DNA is TGCGCCAGCAGCTGGGATGGGACAGCATACAATGAGCAGTTCTTC. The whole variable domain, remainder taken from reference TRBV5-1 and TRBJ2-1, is KAGVTQTPRYLIKTRGQQVTLSCSPISGHRSVSWYQQTPGQGLQFLFEYFSETQRNKGNFPGRFSGRQFSNSRSEMNVSTLELGDSALYLCASSWDGTAYNEQFFGPGTRLTVL.

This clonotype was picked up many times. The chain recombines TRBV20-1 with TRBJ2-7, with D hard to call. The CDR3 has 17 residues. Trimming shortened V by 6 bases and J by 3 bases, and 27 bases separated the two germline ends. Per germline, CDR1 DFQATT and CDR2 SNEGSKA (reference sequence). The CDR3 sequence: CSATTAERESSLYEQYF. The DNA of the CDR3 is TGCAGTGCGACGACCGCCGAAAGGGAAAGTTCCCTCTACGAGCAGTACTTC.

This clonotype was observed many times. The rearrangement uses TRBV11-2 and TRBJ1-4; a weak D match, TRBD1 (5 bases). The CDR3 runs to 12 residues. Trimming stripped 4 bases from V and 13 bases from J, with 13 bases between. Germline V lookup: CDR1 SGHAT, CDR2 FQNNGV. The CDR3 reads CASSYPMGVLFF. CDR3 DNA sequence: TGTGCCAGCAGCTACCCAATGGGGGTACTGTTTTTT. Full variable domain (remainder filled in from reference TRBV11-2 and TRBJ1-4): EAGVAQSPRYKIIEKRQSVAFWCNPISGHATLYWYQQILGQGPKLLIQFQNNGVVDDSQLPKDRFSAERLKGVDSTLKIQPAKLEDSAVYLCASSYPMGVLFFGSGTQLSVL.

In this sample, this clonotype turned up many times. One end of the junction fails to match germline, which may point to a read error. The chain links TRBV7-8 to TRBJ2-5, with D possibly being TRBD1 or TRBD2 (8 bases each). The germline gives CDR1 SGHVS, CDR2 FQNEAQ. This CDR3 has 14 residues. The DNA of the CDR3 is TGTGCCAGCAGCCCCAGGACAGGGAGTGGGACTAGGGGGTTC. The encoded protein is CASSPRTGSGTRGF.

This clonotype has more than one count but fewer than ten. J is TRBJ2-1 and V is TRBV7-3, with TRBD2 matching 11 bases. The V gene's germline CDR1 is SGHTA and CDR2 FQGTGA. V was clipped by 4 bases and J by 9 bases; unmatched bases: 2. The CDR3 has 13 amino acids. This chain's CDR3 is CASSSGTSGEQFF. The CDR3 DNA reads TGTGCCAGCAGCTCGGGGACTAGCGGTGAGCAGTTCTTC.

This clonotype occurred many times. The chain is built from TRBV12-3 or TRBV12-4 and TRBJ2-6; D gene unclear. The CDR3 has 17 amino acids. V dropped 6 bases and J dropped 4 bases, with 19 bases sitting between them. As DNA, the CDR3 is TGTGCCAGCAGCCCCCATTGGGTAGATCCCGGGGCCAACGTCCTGACTTTC. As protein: CASSPHWVDPGANVLTF.

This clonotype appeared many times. CDR3 DNA: TGTGCCAGTAGGTCGGGACTAGCGGGAGGACCTAGATTAACAGATACGCAGTATTTT. It yields the protein CASRSGLAGGPRLTDTQYF. The chain uses TRBV19 and TRBJ2-3; 15 bases match TRBD2. Germline V gives CDR1 LNHDA, CDR2 SQIVND (reference sequence). The CDR3 contains 19 residues. V shed 6 bases, J shed 3 bases, and the junction held 13 bases outside the gene matches.

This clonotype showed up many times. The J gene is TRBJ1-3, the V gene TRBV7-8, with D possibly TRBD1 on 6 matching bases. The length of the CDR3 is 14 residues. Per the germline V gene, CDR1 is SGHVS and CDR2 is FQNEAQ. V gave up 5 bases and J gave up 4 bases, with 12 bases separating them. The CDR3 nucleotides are TGTGCCAGCAGCGTACAGGGACTCGGAAACACCATATATTTT. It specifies CASSVQGLGNTIYF.

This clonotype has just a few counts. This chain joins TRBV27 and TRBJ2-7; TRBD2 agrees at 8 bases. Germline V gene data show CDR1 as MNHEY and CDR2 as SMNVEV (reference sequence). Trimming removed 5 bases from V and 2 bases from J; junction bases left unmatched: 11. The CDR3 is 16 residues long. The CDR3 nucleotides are TGTGCCAGCAGTCATACTAGCGGAGTGGGGGCCTACGAGCAGTACTTC. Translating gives CASSHTSGVGAYEQYF.

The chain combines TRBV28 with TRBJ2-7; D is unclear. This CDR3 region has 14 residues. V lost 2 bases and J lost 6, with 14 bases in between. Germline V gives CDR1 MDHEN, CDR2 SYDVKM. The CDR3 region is CASSLASTVGEQYF. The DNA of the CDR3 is TGTGCCAGCAGTTTAGCATCGACCGTAGGCGAGCAGTACTTC.